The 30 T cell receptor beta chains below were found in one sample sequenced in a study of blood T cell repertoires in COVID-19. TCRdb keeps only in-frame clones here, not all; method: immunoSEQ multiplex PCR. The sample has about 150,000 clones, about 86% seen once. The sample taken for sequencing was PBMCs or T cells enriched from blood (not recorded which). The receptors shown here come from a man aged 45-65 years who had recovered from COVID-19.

DNA for the CDR3: TGTGCCAGCAGCTTAATGGGGGGAAGGACGTACGAGCAGTACTTC. Translating gives CASSLMGGRTYEQYF. V usage is TRBV7-3 and J usage is TRBJ2-7; TRBD2 might be the D (6 bases). The CDR3 consists of 15 residues. The germline gives CDR1 SGHTA, CDR2 FQGTGA. V shed 1 base and J shed 4 bases, with 14 bases lying between them.

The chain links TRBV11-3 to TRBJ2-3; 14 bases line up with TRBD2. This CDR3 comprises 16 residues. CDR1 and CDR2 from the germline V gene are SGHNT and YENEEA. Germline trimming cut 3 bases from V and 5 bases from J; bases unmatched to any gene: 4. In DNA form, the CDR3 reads TGTGCCAGCAGCTTCTGGACTAGCGGGGGGCTAGATACGCAGTATTTT. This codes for CASSFWTSGGLDTQYF.

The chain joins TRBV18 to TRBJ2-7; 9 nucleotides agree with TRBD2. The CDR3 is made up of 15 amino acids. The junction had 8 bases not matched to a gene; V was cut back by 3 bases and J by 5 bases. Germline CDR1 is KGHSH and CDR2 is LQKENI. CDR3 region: CASSPGGLANDEQYF. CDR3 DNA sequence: TGTGCCAGCTCACCGGGAGGACTAGCGAATGACGAGCAGTACTTC.

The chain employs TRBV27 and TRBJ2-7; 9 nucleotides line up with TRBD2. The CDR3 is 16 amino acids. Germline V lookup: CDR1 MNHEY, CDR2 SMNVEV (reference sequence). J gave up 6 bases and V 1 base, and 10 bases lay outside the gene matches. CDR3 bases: TGTGCCAGCAGTTTATTGGGCGGGGGGGATCTACGCGAGCAGTACTTC. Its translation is CASSLLGGGDLREQYF.

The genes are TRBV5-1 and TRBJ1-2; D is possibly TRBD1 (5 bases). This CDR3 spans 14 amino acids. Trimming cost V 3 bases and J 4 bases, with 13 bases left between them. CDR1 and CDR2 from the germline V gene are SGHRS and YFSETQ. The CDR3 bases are TGCGCCAGCAGCTCCTCGACAGTAACCTATGGCTACACCTTC. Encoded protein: CASSSSTVTYGYTF.

DNA for the CDR3: TGTGCCAGCAGGAAAGACAGGCGCGAAAGCACTGAAGCTTTCTTT. This sequence encodes CASRKDRRESTEAFF. The rearrangement links TRBV6-5 to TRBJ1-1; a weak D match, TRBD1 (6 bases). V lost 6 bases and J 4 bases, leaving 18 bases between the germline ends. This CDR3 has 15 residues. Germline CDR1 MNHEY, CDR2 SVGAGI.

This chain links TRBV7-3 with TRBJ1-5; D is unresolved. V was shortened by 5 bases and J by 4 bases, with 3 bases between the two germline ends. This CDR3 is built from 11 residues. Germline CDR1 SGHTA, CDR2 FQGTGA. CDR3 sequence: CASSLNQPQHF. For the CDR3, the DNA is TGTGCCAGCAGCCTAAATCAGCCCCAGCATTTT.

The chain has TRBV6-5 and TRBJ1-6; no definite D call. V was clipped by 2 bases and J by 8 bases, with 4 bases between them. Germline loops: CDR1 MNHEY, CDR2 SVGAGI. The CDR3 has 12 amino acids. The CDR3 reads CASSYGHSPLHF. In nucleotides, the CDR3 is TGTGCCAGCAGTTACGGGCATTCACCCCTCCACTTT.

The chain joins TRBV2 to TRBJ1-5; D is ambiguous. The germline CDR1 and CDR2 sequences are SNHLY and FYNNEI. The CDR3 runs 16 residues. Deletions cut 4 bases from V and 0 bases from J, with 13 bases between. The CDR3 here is CASSVLGSNSNQPQHF. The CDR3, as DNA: TGTGCCAGCAGTGTTCTAGGAAGTAATAGCAATCAGCCCCAGCATTTT.

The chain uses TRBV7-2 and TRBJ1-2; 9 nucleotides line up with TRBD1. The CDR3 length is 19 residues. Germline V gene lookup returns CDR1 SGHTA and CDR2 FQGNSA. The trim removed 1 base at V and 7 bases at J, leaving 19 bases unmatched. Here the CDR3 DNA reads TGTGCCAGCAGCTTAGAGTTAGGTTTTTTTGGGACAGGGAATTTTGGCTACACCTTC. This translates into CASSLELGFFGTGNFGYTF. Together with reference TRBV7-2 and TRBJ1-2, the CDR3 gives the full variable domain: GAGVSQSPSNKVTEKGKDVELRCDPISGHTALYWYRQSLGQGLEFLIYFQGNSAPDKSGLPSDRFSAERTGGSVSTLTIQRTQQEDSAVYLCASSLELGFFGTGNFGYTFGSGTRLTVV.

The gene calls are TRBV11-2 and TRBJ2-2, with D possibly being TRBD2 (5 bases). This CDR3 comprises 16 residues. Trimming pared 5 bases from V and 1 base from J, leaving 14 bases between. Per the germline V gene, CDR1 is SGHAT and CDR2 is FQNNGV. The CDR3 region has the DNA TGTGCCAGCAGCCGCCGCAGACTACAGAACACCGGGGAGCTGTTTTTT. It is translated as CASSRRRLQNTGELFF.

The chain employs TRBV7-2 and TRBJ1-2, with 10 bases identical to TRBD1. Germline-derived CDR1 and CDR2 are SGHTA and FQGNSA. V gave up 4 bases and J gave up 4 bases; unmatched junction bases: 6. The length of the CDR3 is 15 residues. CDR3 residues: CASSWTGGNSYGYTF. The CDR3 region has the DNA TGTGCCAGCAGCTGGACAGGGGGAAACTCCTATGGCTACACCTTC.

The CDR3 sequence: CASSQDWGRVGTEAFF. In nucleotides, the CDR3 is TGTGCCAGCAGCCAAGACTGGGGCAGAGTCGGCACTGAAGCTTTCTTT. V gene TRBV14 combines with J gene TRBJ1-1, with D possibly being TRBD1 (5 bases). Germline-derived CDR1 and CDR2 are SGHDN and FVKESK. V lost 0 bases, J lost 4 bases, and 15 bases lay in between. The CDR3 consists of 16 residues.

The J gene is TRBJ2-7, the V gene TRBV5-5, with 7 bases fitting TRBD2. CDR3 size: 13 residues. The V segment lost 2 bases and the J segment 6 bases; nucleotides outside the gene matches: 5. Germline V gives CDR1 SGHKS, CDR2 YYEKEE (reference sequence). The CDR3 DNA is TGTGCCAGCAGCTTCGAGCGGGGTGGCGAGCAGTACTTC. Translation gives CASSFERGGEQYF.

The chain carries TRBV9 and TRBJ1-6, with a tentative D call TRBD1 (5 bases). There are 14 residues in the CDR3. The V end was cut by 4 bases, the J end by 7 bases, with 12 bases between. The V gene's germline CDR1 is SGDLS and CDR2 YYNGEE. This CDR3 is CASSRGIPNSPLHF. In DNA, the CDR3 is TGTGCCAGCAGCCGGGGGATTCCGAATTCACCCCTCCACTTT.

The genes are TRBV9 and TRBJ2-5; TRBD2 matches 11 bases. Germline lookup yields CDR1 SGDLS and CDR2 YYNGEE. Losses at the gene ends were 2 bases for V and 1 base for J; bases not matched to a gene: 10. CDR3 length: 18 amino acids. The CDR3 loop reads CASSVGALAGGTQETQYF. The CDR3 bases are TGTGCCAGCAGCGTGGGGGCCCTAGCGGGGGGAACCCAAGAGACCCAGTACTTC.

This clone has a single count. The CDR3 here is CASSQGRVPQPQHF. DNA of the CDR3: TGTGCCAGCAGCCAAGGCAGGGTTCCTCAGCCCCAGCATTTT. This sequence joins TRBV3-1 (or the pseudogene TRBV3-2) and TRBJ1-5, with D possibly being TRBD1 (5 bases). The germline V gene has CDR1 LGHDT and CDR2 YNNKEL (reference sequence). The CDR3 loop spans 14 amino acids. V lost 1 base and J lost 6, with 10 bases in between.

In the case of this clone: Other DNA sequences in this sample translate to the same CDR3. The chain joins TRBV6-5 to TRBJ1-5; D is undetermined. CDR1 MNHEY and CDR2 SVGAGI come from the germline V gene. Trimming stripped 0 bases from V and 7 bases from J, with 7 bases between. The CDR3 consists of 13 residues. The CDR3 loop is CASSYSSGQPQHF. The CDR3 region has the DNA TGTGCCAGCAGTTACTCGAGCGGGCAGCCCCAGCATTTT.

CDR3 sequence: CAWTYPKSGYTF. Here the CDR3 DNA reads TGTGCCTGGACCTACCCGAAATCTGGCTACACCTTC. This chain links TRBV30 with TRBJ1-2; D ambiguous. The CDR3 spans 12 residues. V was trimmed by 4 bases and J by 7 bases, leaving 13 bases between them. Germline V gene data show CDR1 as GTSNPN and CDR2 as SVGIG (reference sequence).

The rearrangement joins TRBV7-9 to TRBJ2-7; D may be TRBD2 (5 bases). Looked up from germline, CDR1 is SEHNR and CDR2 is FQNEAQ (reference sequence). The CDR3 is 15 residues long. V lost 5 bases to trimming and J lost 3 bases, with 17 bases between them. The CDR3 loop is CASSAPWVAGYEQYF. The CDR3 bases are TGTGCCAGCAGCGCCCCCTGGGTGGCGGGCTACGAGCAGTACTTC.

The CDR3 spells CASSLLTNSYEQYF. CDR3 nucleotide sequence: TGTGCCAGCAGTTTACTGACAAATTCCTACGAGCAGTACTTC. The chain employs TRBV7-8 and TRBJ2-7; D uncertain. There are 14 residues in the CDR3. The V and J ends lost 6 bases and 1 base respectively, with 13 bases between them. Germline CDR1 SGHVS, CDR2 FQNEAQ.

For the CDR3, the DNA is TGTGCCAGCAGTGAATATCGGACTAGCGGGGCCCTCCTAGACTACGAGCAGTACTTC. Amino acids: CASSEYRTSGALLDYEQYF. The rearrangement joins TRBV6-1 to TRBJ2-7, with 12 nucleotides matching TRBD2. The germline gives CDR1 MNHNS, CDR2 SASEGT. This CDR3 spans 19 amino acids. J lost 3 bases, V lost 2 bases, and 14 bases had no gene match.

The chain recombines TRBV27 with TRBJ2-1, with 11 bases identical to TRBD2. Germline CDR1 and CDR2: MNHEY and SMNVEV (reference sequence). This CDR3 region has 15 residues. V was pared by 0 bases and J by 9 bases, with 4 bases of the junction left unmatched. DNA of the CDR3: TGTGCCAGCAGTTTATCGAGGCTAGCGGGGGGTGAGCAGTTCTTC. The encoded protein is CASSLSRLAGGEQFF.

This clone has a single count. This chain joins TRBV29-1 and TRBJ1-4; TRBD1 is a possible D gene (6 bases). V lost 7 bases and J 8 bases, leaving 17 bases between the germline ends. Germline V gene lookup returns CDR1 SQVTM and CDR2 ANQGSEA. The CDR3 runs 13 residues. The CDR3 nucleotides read TGCAGCGCCTGCCGGGACCAGGGGGAAAAACTGTTTTTT. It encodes CSACRDQGEKLFF.

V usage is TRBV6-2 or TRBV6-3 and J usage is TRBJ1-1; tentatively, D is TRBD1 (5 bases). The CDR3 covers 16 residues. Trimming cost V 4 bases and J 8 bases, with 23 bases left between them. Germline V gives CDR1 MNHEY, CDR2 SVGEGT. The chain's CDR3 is CASSSATGLFGSEAFF. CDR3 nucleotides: TGTGCCAGCAGTTCGGCTACGGGACTTTTTGGATCCGAAGCTTTCTTT.

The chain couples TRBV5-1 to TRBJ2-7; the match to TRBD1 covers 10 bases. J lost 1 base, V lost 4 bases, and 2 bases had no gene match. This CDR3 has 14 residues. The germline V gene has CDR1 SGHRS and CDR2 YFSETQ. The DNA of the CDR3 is TGCGCCAGCAGCACGGACAGGGGGTCCTACGAGCAGTACTTC. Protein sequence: CASSTDRGSYEQYF.

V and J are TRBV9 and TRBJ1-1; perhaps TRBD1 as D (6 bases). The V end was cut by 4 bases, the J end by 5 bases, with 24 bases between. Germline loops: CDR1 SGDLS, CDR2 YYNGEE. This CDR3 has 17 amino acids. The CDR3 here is CASSRSSGQTVWTEAFF. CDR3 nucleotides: TGTGCCAGCAGCAGATCATCTGGACAGACAGTTTGGACTGAAGCTTTCTTT. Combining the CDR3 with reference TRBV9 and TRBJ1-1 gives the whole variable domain DSGVTQTPKHLITATGQRVTLRCSPRSGDLSVYWYQQSLDQGLQFLIQYYNGEERAKGNILERFSAQQFPDLHSELNLSSLELGDSALYFCASSRSSGQTVWTEAFFGQGTRLTVV.

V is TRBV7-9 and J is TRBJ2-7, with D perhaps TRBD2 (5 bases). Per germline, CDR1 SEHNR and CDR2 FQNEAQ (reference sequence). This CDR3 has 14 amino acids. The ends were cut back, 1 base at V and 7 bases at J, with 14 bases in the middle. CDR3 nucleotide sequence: TGTGCCAGCAGCTTAGTCGGGCAGTCGGGGGAGCAGTACTTC. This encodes CASSLVGQSGEQYF.

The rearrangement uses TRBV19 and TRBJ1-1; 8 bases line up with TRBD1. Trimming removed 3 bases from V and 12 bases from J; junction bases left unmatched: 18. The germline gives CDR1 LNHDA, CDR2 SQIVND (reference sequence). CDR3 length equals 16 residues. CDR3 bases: TGTGCCAGTAGTATTGGCCGTGCAGGGGGCACCCCGGGTACTTTCTTT. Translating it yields CASSIGRAGGTPGTFF.

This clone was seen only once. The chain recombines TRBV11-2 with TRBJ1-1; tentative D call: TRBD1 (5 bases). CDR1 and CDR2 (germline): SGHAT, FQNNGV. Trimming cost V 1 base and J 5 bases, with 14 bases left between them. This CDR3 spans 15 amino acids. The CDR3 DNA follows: TGTGCCAGCAGCTTAGTGGGTCAGGGAGGAACTGAAGCTTTCTTT. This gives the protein CASSLVGQGGTEAFF.